This TCR beta chain came from a study of blood T cell repertoires in COVID-19. Overall study context: PBMCs, B-cell-depleted T cells, or T cells were the source of the cDNA or gDNA that made up the material.

Germline values: CDR1 MDHEN, CDR2 SYDVKM. V dropped 2 bases and J dropped 2 bases, with 9 bases sitting between them. The CDR3 is made up of 14 amino acids. In its sample, this clone was seen a few times. The method was immunoSEQ multiplex PCR; TCRdb's version includes in-frame clones alone and lacks a portion of them. This sample has about 100,000 clones, with more than 70% found just once. Sequencing was done on a sample of peripheral blood. The receptor was derived from a woman at least 80 years old with acute or convalescent COVID-19. This rearrangement joins TRBV28 to TRBJ1-2; weak D call: TRBD1 (6 bases). In DNA form, the CDR3 reads TGTGCCAGCAGTTTAAGAGGGGGAAACTATGGCTACACCTTC. Protein product: CASSLRGGNYGYTF.